This entry lists 30 T cell receptor beta chains sequenced from one sample in a study of blood T cells in healthy people across ages. Using a J-beta primer mix together with a sample-barcoded 5' primer, a second PCR was run for about 7 to 12 cycles. TCRdb re-analysed the 5' RACE reads in MiXCR, keeping a single row per CDR3 protein. The table lists about 840,000 distinct CDR3 sequences, about 27% of them singletons, with 10% to 13% in the top ten. Another study also made use of these data, one on T cells of mothers and their children.

Sequenced: blood. Every receptor here comes from a woman aged 40 to 50 in good health.

This rearrangement joins TRBV10-3 to TRBJ2-1; 7 bases agree with TRBD2. Germline CDR1 reads ENHRY; CDR2 reads SYGVKD. The CDR3 is 14 residues long. The V and J ends lost 5 bases and 9 bases, in that order; junction bases with no gene match: 10. The DNA for the CDR3 is TGTGCCATCAGTCCACACACTAGCGAACCTGAGCAGTTCTTC. The encoded protein is CAISPHTSEPEQFF.

A single count supports this clonotype. The rearrangement uses TRBV20-1 and TRBJ1-1; 9 bases map to TRBD1. CDR3 size: 15 residues. Germline CDR1 DFQATT, CDR2 SNEGSKA (reference sequence). Unmatched junction bases numbered 12, after V lost 5 bases and J lost 5 bases. The CDR3 region has the DNA TGCAGTGCTTATAATCCGGGACAGGGAAGGACTGAAGCTTTCTTT. This translates into CSAYNPGQGRTEAFF.

This clonotype was observed a handful of times. The chain combines TRBV18 with TRBJ2-7; the D call may be TRBD1 or TRBD2 (6 bases each). Germline V gene lookup returns CDR1 KGHSH and CDR2 LQKENI. This CDR3 has 14 amino acids. With 8 bases removed from V and 6 bases from J, the gap between germline ends came to 20 bases. CDR3 nucleotides: TGTGCCAGCACCCACAATTCCAGGGGAGGCGAGCAGTACTTC. It encodes CASTHNSRGGEQYF.

The chain links TRBV7-2 to TRBJ2-5; perhaps TRBD2 as D (6 bases). The germline V gene has CDR1 SGHTA and CDR2 FQGNSA. CDR3 length equals 14 residues. Trimming took off 5 bases at V and 1 base at J, with 11 bases between the two ends. CDR3 in amino acids: CASSRERLQETQYF. CDR3 nucleotides: TGTGCCAGCAGCCGGGAGAGACTCCAAGAGACCCAGTACTTC. The whole variable domain, remainder taken from reference TRBV7-2 and TRBJ2-5, is GAGVSQSPSNKVTEKGKDVELRCDPISGHTALYWYRQSLGQGLEFLIYFQGNSAPDKSGLPSDRFSAERTGGSVSTLTIQRTQQEDSAVYLCASSRERLQETQYFGPGTRLLVL.

This clonotype was picked up a small number of times. This chain connects TRBV7-2 to TRBJ1-1, with 10 bases aligning to TRBD1. The V and J ends lost 4 bases and 7 bases, in that order; junction bases with no gene match: 9. Germline V gives CDR1 SGHTA, CDR2 FQGNSA. The CDR3 contains 15 residues. The CDR3 sequence is CASSSTGGLELEAFF. As DNA, the CDR3 is TGTGCCAGCAGCTCGACAGGGGGCCTCGAACTTGAAGCTTTCTTT.

Note on this clonotype: A read error may produce the germline difference seen at one junction end. The chain carries TRBV4-1 and TRBJ1-4, with 10 bases fitting TRBD1. Germline CDR1 and CDR2: MGHRA and YSYEKL. The CDR3 length is 16 residues. The CDR3 reads CAGRAGFGTGDEKLFF. DNA for the CDR3: TGCGCCGGCAGAGCAGGGTTCGGGACAGGGGATGAAAAACTGTTTTTT.

This clonotype was picked up many times. V usage is TRBV5-1 and J usage is TRBJ1-1, with TRBD1 matching 9 bases. This CDR3 contains 15 residues. V dropped 0 bases and J dropped 4; count of bases not matched to a gene: 4. Germline lookup yields CDR1 SGHRS and CDR2 YFSETQ. The CDR3: CASSLDGTGSTEAFF. Written as DNA, the CDR3 is TGCGCCAGCAGCTTGGATGGGACAGGGTCCACTGAAGCTTTCTTT.

Comment on this clonotype: A read error is possible here, since a much larger clone lies one base away. The gene calls are TRBV7-9 and TRBJ2-5; the D is unclear. The CDR3 is 16 residues long. Germline V gives CDR1 SEHNR, CDR2 FQNEAQ (reference sequence). CDR3 amino acids: CVSSLSLTEYQETQYF. In DNA form, the CDR3 reads TGTGTCAGCAGCTTATCCTTAACAGAGTACCAAGAGACCCAGTACTTC.

This clonotype was detected ten times or more. The chain combines TRBV18 with TRBJ2-4; no clear D gene. The germline CDR1 and CDR2 sequences are KGHSH and LQKENI. Trimming left V 1 base short and J 7 bases short, with 17 bases between. The CDR3 has 16 residues. The CDR3 coding sequence is TGTGCCAGCTCACCACGTGAGAGCGAGGTCCGGAACATTCAGTACTTC. This encodes CASSPRESEVRNIQYF.

This clonotype was picked up a small number of times. V is TRBV5-1 and J is TRBJ2-7, with TRBD1 matching over 7 bases. The length of the CDR3 is 14 residues. Germline loops: CDR1 SGHRS, CDR2 YFSETQ. Trimming cost V 3 bases and J 5 bases; bases outside gene matches: 8. As DNA, the CDR3 is TGCGCCAGCAGCTGGGGACAGACCTCTGACGAGCAGTACTTC. Its protein product is CASSWGQTSDEQYF.

This chain joins TRBV19 and TRBJ2-2; D may be TRBD2 (6 bases). CDR1 LNHDA and CDR2 SQIVND come from the germline V gene (reference sequence). The CDR3 is 14 amino acids. Trimming stripped 5 bases from V and 6 bases from J, with 13 bases between. CDR3 amino acids: CASSPSGVAGELFF. DNA for the CDR3: TGTGCCAGTAGTCCCTCGGGGGTCGCCGGGGAGCTGTTTTTT.

The chain uses TRBV10-3 and TRBJ2-7; tentatively, D is TRBD1 (5 bases). Trimming took 2 bases from V and 2 from J, leaving 16 bases between them. This CDR3 contains 16 residues. Germline CDR1 is ENHRY and CDR2 is SYGVKD. The CDR3 DNA sequence: TGTGCCATCAGTGAGCCGGGTGGGGCATCAACCTACGAGCAGTACTTC. As protein: CAISEPGGASTYEQYF.

The sample holds one count of this clonotype. A far larger clone is just one base off, so this is likely a read error. The V gene is TRBV5-6, the J gene TRBJ2-2; unclear D gene. The length of the CDR3 is 11 residues. Trimming removed 5 bases from V and 6 bases from J, with 5 bases in between. Germline values: CDR1 SGHDT, CDR2 YYEEEE. The CDR3 is CASSIAGELFF. The CDR3 region has the DNA TGTGCCAGCAGTATAGCCGGGGAGCTGTTTTTT.

This clonotype was detected many times. This rearrangement joins TRBV5-8 to TRBJ2-7; D is unresolved. This CDR3 is built from 13 residues. Between the trimmed V and J ends, which lost 5 bases and 4 bases, there was a span of 13 bases. Germline loops: CDR1 SGHTS, CDR2 YDEGEE. This chain's CDR3 is CASRPTAEYEQYF. CDR3 DNA sequence: TGTGCCAGCAGGCCTACAGCCGAATACGAGCAGTACTTC.

This clonotype was seen more than once but under ten times. This chain connects TRBV9 to TRBJ1-6; D not certain. Looked up from germline, CDR1 is SGDLS and CDR2 is YYNGEE. CDR3 size: 12 residues. V lost 3 bases, J lost 6 bases, and 4 bases lay in between. CDR3 nucleotide sequence: TGTGCCAGCAGCGGGGCTAATTCACCCCTCCACTTT. This sequence encodes CASSGANSPLHF. Variable domain in full (rest from reference TRBV9 and TRBJ1-6): DSGVTQTPKHLITATGQRVTLRCSPRSGDLSVYWYQQSLDQGLQFLIQYYNGEERAKGNILERFSAQQFPDLHSELNLSSLELGDSALYFCASSGANSPLHFGNGTRLTVT.

J is TRBJ2-1 and V is TRBV7-2; 9 bases match TRBD2. The CDR3 has 15 residues. Germline trimming cut 8 bases from V and 8 bases from J; bases unmatched to any gene: 13. CDR1 SGHTA and CDR2 FQGNSA come from the germline V gene. This CDR3 is CASVYSRAGGYEQFF. CDR3 in DNA: TGTGCCAGCGTTTATTCCCGGGCGGGGGGGTATGAGCAGTTCTTC.

This clonotype was observed many times. V usage is TRBV30 and J usage is TRBJ2-3, with TRBD2 matching over 10 bases. The CDR3 sequence is 15 residues long. Germline CDR1 and CDR2: GTSNPN and SVGIG (reference sequence). V lost 3 bases and J lost 4; bases outside the gene matches: 7. CDR3 in amino acids: CAWRRASGGADTQYF. The CDR3, as DNA: TGTGCCTGGAGGAGAGCTAGCGGGGGAGCAGATACGCAGTATTTT. The full variable domain, completed using reference TRBV30 and TRBJ2-3, is SQTIHQWPATLVQPVGSPLSLECTVEGTSNPNLYWYRQAAGRGLQLLFYSVGIGQISSEVPQNLSASRPQDRQFILSSKKLLLSDSGFYLCAWRRASGGADTQYFGPGTRLTVL.

This chain's CDR3 is CASSQGQAACEQYF. CDR3 sequence (DNA): TGTGCCAGCAGTCAAGGACAGGCCGCCTGCGAGCAGTACTTC. The chain links TRBV11-1 to TRBJ2-5; 7 bases agree with TRBD1. The end of the DNA fits TRBJ2-7 better, so the J call may be wrong. The CDR3 has 14 residues. Looked up from germline, CDR1 is SGHAT and CDR2 is FQDESV (reference sequence).

This clonotype was counted only a few times. This chain joins TRBV11-2 and TRBJ2-5; 8 bases map to TRBD2. The J call may be mistaken, given a closer DNA end match to TRBJ2-7. The CDR3 contains 15 residues. Germline lookup yields CDR1 SGHAT and CDR2 FQNNGV. CDR3 in amino acids: CASSPRAGGLYEQYF. CDR3 nucleotides: TGTGCCAGCAGCCCCCGTGCGGGGGGCTTGTACGAGCAGTACTTC.

This clonotype was counted only a few times. The chain joins TRBV7-8 to TRBJ1-1; 8 bases align to TRBD1. This CDR3 is 18 amino acids long. The V gene end was trimmed by 2 bases and the J gene end by 0 bases; junction bases not matched to a gene: 11. Germline CDR1 SGHVS, CDR2 FQNEAQ. The CDR3 nucleotides are TGTGCCAGCAGCTTACCTAGGGACAGGCAACGGATGAACACTGAAGCTTTCTTT. It codes for CASSLPRDRQRMNTEAFF.

This clonotype was seen ten or more times. The chain employs TRBV5-8 and TRBJ2-7; D call uncertain. The CDR3 totals 13 residues. CDR1 and CDR2 from the germline V gene are SGHTS and YDEGEE. Trimming pared 4 bases from V and 4 bases from J, leaving 12 bases between. The CDR3 coding sequence is TGTGCCAGCAGCGCAGGAGAAGGTTACGAGCAGTACTTC. Translating it yields CASSAGEGYEQYF.

The rearrangement uses TRBV12-3 or TRBV12-4 and TRBJ1-1; a possible D gene is TRBD1 (6 bases). V gave up 9 bases and J gave up 12 bases, with 17 bases separating them. This CDR3 is built from 11 residues. The CDR3 nucleotides read TGTGCCAGAAGCCGCGACAGGAAAACTTTCTTT. Amino acid sequence: CARSRDRKTFF.

This clonotype has at least ten counts. J is TRBJ2-3 and V is TRBV11-3, with 14 bases identical to TRBD2. The germline V gene has CDR1 SGHNT and CDR2 YENEEA. The junction had 8 bases not matched to a gene; V was cut back by 3 bases and J by 0 bases. The CDR3 covers 19 residues. The CDR3 region is CASSLGTSGGPTSTDTQYF. The DNA for the CDR3 is TGTGCCAGCAGCTTGGGGACTAGCGGGGGCCCGACTAGCACAGATACGCAGTATTTT.

V gene TRBV4-3 combines with J gene TRBJ1-2; TRBD1 matches 7 bases. The CDR3 loop spans 16 amino acids. CDR1 LGHNA and CDR2 YSLEER come from the germline V gene. V was pared by 0 bases and J by 5 bases, with 9 bases of the junction left unmatched. The CDR3 loop reads CASSQEDYSTGYGYTF. The CDR3, as DNA: TGCGCCAGCAGCCAAGAAGACTATTCGACAGGGTATGGCTACACCTTC.

V and J are TRBV5-5 and TRBJ1-1; D call uncertain. Germline values: CDR1 SGHKS, CDR2 YYEKEE (reference sequence). CDR3 length: 15 amino acids. Trimming removed 0 bases at V and 0 bases at J, with 9 bases between. The CDR3 protein is CASSLVREMNTEAFF. Here the CDR3 DNA reads TGTGCCAGCAGCTTGGTACGGGAAATGAACACTGAAGCTTTCTTT.

The CDR3 coding sequence is TGTGCCAGCCTGGGGGATCTTCTAACAGATACGCAGTATTTT. Residues: CASLGDLLTDTQYF. V usage is TRBV18 and J usage is TRBJ2-3; D may match TRBD1 or TRBD2 (5 bases each). The length of the CDR3 is 14 residues. The V end was cut by 8 bases, the J end by 3 bases, with 15 bases between. Germline V gene sequence: CDR1 KGHSH, CDR2 LQKENI.

The chain employs TRBV9 and TRBJ2-7; 12 nucleotides match TRBD1. Germline V gives CDR1 SGDLS, CDR2 YYNGEE. J was trimmed by 4 bases and V by 1 base; bases with no gene match: 6. The CDR3 runs to 16 residues. CDR3 region: CASSVNWDRGQYEQYF. The CDR3 region has the DNA TGTGCCAGCAGCGTAAACTGGGACAGGGGGCAATACGAGCAGTACTTC.

The chain has TRBV4-1 and TRBJ2-1; D is possibly TRBD2 (6 bases). This CDR3 spans 16 amino acids. V was pared by 0 bases and J by 8 bases, with 17 bases between. Germline CDR1 MGHRA, CDR2 YSYEKL. Here the CDR3 reads CASSQDGGRPRYEQFF. The CDR3 DNA reads as TGCGCCAGCAGCCAAGATGGGGGGAGGCCTAGGTATGAGCAGTTCTTC.

This clonotype was found many times. The chain recombines TRBV27 with TRBJ1-2, with D unresolved. The CDR3 runs to 10 residues. The germline gives CDR1 MNHEY, CDR2 SMNVEV (reference sequence). V lost 8 bases, J lost 4 bases, and 5 bases lay in between. CDR3 nucleotide sequence: TGTGCCAGCTTAAGCTATGGCTACACCTTC. It translates to CASLSYGYTF.

Concerning this clonotype: An end of the junction differs from the germline gene, which may be a read error. The chain recombines TRBV7-2 with TRBJ2-1; D not certain. The CDR3 has 13 amino acids. Germline V lookup: CDR1 SGHTA, CDR2 FQGNSA. CDR3 amino acids: CASSPNRNRERFF. The CDR3 nucleotides are TGTGCCAGCAGCCCAAACCGGAACCGTGAGCGGTTCTTC.